Listed below are T cell receptor beta chains from one sample, sequenced in a study of identical twins. TCRdb redid the calling of the 5' RACE reads with MiXCR, one entry per CDR3 protein. This sample has more than 400,000 distinct CDR3 sequences; roughly 15% occur once, and the top ten carry around 0.4%. This same sample was also taken into another study, of yellow fever vaccine responses in identical twins.

The sample taken for sequencing was CD4+ T cells sorted from blood. The receptor set was obtained from a woman between 18 and 29 years old in good health. The CDR3 runs from the conserved cysteine through the conserved F or W. D genes are given only for firm matches. Clone sizes are given selectively: once, few, many, or a class where the clone is expanded.

TRBJ2-2 | - | 16 | - | TRBV27 | CASSPSLSGKTGELFF | TGTGCCAGCAGTCCCTCTCTTTCGGGGAAAACCGGGGAGCTGTTTTTT
TRBJ2-1 | few | 14 | - | TRBV7-6 | CASSLDSSGNEQFF | TGTGCCAGCAGCTTAGACAGTTCGGGAAATGAGCAGTTCTTC
TRBJ2-1 | - | 16 | - | TRBV4-1 | CASSQHDLQSYNEQFF | TGCGCCAGCAGCCAACATGACTTGCAATCCTACAATGAGCAGTTCTTC
TRBJ2-5 | - | 14 | TRBD2 | TRBV29-1 | CSVEATSGQETQYF | TGCAGCGTTGAGGCGACTAGCGGCCAAGAGACCCAGTACTTC
TRBJ1-2 | few | 15 | - | TRBV28 | CASSLLGTASYGYTF | TGTGCCAGCAGTTTGTTAGGGACGGCAAGTTATGGCTACACCTTC
TRBJ2-3 | few | 15 | TRBD2 | TRBV15 | CATSSTSGYTDTQYF | TGTGCCACCAGCAGTACTAGCGGATACACAGATACGCAGTATTTT
TRBJ1-1 | - | 12 | - | TRBV20-1 | CSRAGRVTEAFF | TGCAGTAGAGCCGGAAGGGTCACTGAAGCTTTCTTT
TRBJ2-5 | - | 14 | - | TRBV5-6 | CASSLVQVQETQYF | TGTGCCAGCAGCTTGGTGCAGGTACAAGAGACCCAGTACTTC
TRBJ2-1 | few | 18 | TRBD1 | TRBV20-1 | CSANRGGSGTGIRNEQFF | TGCAGTGCCAATAGGGGGGGTTCAGGGACAGGGATAAGGAATGAGCAGTTCTTC
TRBJ2-5 | - | 16 | TRBD2 | TRBV7-7 | CASSPGPLAVKETQYF | TGTGCCAGCAGCCCCGGGCCACTAGCGGTGAAAGAGACCCAGTACTTC
TRBJ2-2 | few | 15 | TRBD2 | TRBV28 | CASILAGAGAGELFF | TGTGCCAGCATCCTAGCGGGAGCCGGAGCCGGGGAGCTGTTTTTT
TRBJ2-1 | few | 15 | - | TRBV5-1 | CASSLIGGEYNEQFF | TGCGCCAGCAGCTTAATCGGGGGAGAGTACAATGAGCAGTTCTTC
TRBJ1-5 | few | 13 | - | TRBV5-8 | CASSLSPHQPQHF | TGTGCCAGCAGCTTGTCTCCACATCAGCCCCAGCATTTT
TRBJ2-5 | - | 14 | - | TRBV7-8 | CASSLGSIRETQYF | TGTGCCAGCAGCTTAGGATCCATAAGAGAGACCCAGTACTTC
TRBJ2-5 | few | 11 | - | TRBV7-2 | CASSLGRDQYF | TGTGCCAGCAGCCTCGGACGAGACCAGTACTTC
TRBJ2-4 | few | 13 | - | TRBV29-1 | CSVGEVAKNIQYF | TGCAGCGTTGGAGAGGTAGCCAAAAACATTCAGTACTTC
TRBJ2-1 | many | 16 | TRBD2 | TRBV29-1 | CSVEGLAGGIVNEQFF | TGCAGCGTTGAGGGACTAGCGGGAGGCATTGTGAATGAGCAGTTCTTC
TRBJ2-1 | many | 15 | - | TRBV6-1 | CASSPGTLSYNEQFF | TGTGCCAGCAGTCCCGGGACTTTGTCCTACAATGAGCAGTTCTTC
TRBJ2-2 | few | 15 | - | TRBV28 | CASKWGRWAAGELFF | TGTGCCAGCAAATGGGGCAGGTGGGCTGCGGGGGAGCTGTTTTTT
TRBJ2-1 | - | 18 | - | TRBV4-2 | CASSQDRSGTSSYNEQFF | TGTGCCAGCAGCCAAGATCGATCGGGGACAAGCTCCTACAATGAGCAGTTCTTC
TRBJ2-6 | few | 17 | - | TRBV5-1 | CASSLATALSGANVLTF | TGCGCCAGCAGCTTGGCCACGGCGCTCTCTGGGGCCAACGTCCTGACTTTC
TRBJ2-1 | few | 15 | TRBD1 | TRBV10-1 | CASSEPGQGQHEQFF | TGCGCCAGCAGTGAACCGGGACAGGGTCAGCATGAGCAGTTCTTC